The present T cell receptor beta chain was sequenced within a study of early T cells in non-severe SARS-CoV-2 infection. Germline loops: CDR1 MNHEY, CDR2 SMNVEV (reference sequence). The V segment lost 4 bases and the J segment 4 bases; nucleotides outside the gene matches: 7. This CDR3 is built from 15 residues. TCRdb analysed the 5' RACE reads with MiXCR anew, one entry per CDR3 protein. The profile covers about 55,000 distinct CDR3 sequences, with about 15% appearing a single time and less than 12% taken by the ten largest. Sample: whole blood, taken at baseline. The chain joins TRBV27 to TRBJ2-5; 9 bases match TRBD2. This clonotype originated in an adult who was a healthcare worker with PCR-confirmed SARS-CoV-2 infection or an uninfected control (not recorded which). The CDR3: CASSSWTSEGETQYF. The CDR3 region has the DNA TGTGCCAGCAGTTCGTGGACTAGCGAGGGAGAGACCCAGTACTTC.